This T cell receptor beta chain appears in the sequencing data of a study of tumor-infiltrating lymphocytes in primary liver carcinoma. On the study more broadly: Read depth, roughly 3.65 to 8 million productive TCRbeta reads, did not differ significantly between tissues.

Unsorted whole blood yielded blood RNA, and germline DNA was extracted as well. No treatment had been given to the patients, who were chronically infected with HBV. It was before surgery that around 4 milliliters of peripheral blood were collected. The table lists this clonotype with a few counts. CDR1 is SGHKS and CDR2 is YYEKEE in the germline V gene (reference sequence). Trimming cost V 4 bases and J 9 bases, with 14 bases left between them. The CDR3 extends over 12 amino acids. The investigators made TCR beta cDNA from around 530 ng total RNA, using a constant-region primer. Libraries of TCR beta came from three nested multiplex PCR rounds with slightly modified ARM-PCR. A C-beta reverse primer was combined with TRBV1-TRBV30 forward primers in the first two PCR rounds, and each round had about 10 cycles. Each CDR3 protein gets one entry after TCRdb re-called the multiplex PCR reads with MiXCR. Of hundreds of thousands of distinct CDR3 sequences listed, approximately 54% are singletons.

The receptor was derived from a woman in her twenties or thirties with primary liver carcinoma and hepatitis B virus infection. Sequenced input: peripheral blood. V usage is TRBV5-5 and J usage is TRBJ2-7; D ambiguous. Written as DNA, the CDR3 is TGTGCCAGCAGCCTTGGATCTTTCGGGCAGTACTTC. Its protein is CASSLGSFGQYF.